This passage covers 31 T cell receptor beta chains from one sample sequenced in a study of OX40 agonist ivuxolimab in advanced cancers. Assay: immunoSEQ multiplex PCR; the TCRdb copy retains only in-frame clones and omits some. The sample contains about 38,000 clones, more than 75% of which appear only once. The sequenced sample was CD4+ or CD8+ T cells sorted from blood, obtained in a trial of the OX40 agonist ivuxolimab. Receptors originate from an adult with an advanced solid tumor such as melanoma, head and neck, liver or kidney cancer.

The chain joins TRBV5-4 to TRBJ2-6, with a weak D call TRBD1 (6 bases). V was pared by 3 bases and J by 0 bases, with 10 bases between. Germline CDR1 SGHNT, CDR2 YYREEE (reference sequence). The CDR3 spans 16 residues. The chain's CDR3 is CASSSTGTSGANVLTF. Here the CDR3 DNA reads TGTGCCAGCAGCTCCACAGGGACCTCTGGGGCCAACGTCCTGACTTTC.

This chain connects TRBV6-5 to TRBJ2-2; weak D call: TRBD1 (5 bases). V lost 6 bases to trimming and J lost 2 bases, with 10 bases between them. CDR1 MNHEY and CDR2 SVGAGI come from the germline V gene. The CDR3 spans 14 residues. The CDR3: CASSRTRNTGELFF. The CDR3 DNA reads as TGTGCCAGCAGCCGGACACGAAACACCGGGGAGCTGTTTTTT.

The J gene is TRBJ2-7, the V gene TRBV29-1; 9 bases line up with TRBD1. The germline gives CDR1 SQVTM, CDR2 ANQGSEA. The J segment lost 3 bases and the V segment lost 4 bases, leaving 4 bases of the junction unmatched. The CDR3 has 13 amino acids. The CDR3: CSVVQGAYYEQYF. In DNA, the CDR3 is TGCAGCGTTGTACAGGGGGCCTACTACGAGCAGTACTTC.

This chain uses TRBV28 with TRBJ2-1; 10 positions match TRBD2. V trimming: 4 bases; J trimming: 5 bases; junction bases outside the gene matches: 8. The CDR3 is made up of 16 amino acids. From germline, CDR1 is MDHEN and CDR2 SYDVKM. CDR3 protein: CASSSILAGGHNEQFF. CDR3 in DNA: TGTGCCAGCAGTTCAATCTTAGCGGGGGGCCACAATGAGCAGTTCTTC.

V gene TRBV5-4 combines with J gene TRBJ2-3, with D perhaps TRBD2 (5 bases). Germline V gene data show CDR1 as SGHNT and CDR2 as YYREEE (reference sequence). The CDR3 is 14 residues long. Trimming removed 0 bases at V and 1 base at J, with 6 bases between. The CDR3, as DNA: TGTGCCAGCAGCTTGGGGCGGGGCACAGATACGCAGTATTTT. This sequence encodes CASSLGRGTDTQYF.

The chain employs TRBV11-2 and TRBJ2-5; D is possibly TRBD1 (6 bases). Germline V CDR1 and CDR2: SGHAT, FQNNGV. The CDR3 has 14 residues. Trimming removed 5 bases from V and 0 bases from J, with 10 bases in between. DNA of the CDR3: TGTGCCAGCAGCGTGACAGGTTACCAAGAGACCCAGTACTTC. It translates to CASSVTGYQETQYF.

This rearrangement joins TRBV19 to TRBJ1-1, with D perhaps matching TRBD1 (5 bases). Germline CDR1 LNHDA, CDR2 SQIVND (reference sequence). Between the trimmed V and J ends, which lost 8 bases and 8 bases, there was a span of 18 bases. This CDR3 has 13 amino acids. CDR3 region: CASGAAGYGEAFF. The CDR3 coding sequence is TGTGCCAGTGGGGCGGCCGGATATGGAGAAGCTTTCTTT.

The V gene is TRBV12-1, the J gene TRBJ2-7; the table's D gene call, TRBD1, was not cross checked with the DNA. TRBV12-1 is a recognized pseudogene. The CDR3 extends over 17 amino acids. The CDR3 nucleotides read TGTGCCAGCAGCCCAGGGGGCGACAGGGCACTTACCTACGAGCAGTACTTC. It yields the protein CASSPGGDRALTYEQYF.

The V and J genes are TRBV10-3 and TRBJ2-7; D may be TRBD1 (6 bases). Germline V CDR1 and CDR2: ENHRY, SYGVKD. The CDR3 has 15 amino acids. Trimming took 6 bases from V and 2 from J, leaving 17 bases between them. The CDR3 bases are TGTGCCATCAGAGGGAAGACAGGCGCCACCTACGAGCAGTACTTC. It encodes CAIRGKTGATYEQYF.

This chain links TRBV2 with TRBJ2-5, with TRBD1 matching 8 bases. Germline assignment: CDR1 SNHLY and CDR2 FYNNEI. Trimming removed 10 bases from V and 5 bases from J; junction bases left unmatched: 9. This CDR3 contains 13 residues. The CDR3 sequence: CATSRGPEETQYF. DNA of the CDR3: TGTGCCACATCCAGGGGGCCTGAGGAGACCCAGTACTTC.

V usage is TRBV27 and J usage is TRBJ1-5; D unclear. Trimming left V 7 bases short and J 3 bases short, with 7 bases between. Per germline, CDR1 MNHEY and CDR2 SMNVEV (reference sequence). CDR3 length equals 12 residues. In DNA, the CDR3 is TGTGCCAGCAACGGCTCCAATCAGCCCCAGCATTTT. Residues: CASNGSNQPQHF.

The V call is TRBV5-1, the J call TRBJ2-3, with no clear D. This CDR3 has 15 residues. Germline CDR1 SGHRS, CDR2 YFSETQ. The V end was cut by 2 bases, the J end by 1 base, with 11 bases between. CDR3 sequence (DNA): TGCGCCAGCAGCTTCGGGCAGTCGGGCACAGATACGCAGTATTTT. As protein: CASSFGQSGTDTQYF.

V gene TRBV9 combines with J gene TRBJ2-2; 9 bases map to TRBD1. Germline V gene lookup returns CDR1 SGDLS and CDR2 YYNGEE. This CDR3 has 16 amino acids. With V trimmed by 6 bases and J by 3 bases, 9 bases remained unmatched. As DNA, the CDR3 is TGTGCCAGCACCGAGGGGGACAGGGTGTACACCGGGGAGCTGTTTTTT. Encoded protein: CASTEGDRVYTGELFF.

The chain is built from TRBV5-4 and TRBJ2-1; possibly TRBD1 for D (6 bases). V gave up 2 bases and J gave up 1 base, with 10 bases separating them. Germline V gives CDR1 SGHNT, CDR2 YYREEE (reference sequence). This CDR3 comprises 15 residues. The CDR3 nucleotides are TGTGCCAGCAGCTTCCCCGGACAGTCCTACAATGAGCAGTTCTTC. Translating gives CASSFPGQSYNEQFF.

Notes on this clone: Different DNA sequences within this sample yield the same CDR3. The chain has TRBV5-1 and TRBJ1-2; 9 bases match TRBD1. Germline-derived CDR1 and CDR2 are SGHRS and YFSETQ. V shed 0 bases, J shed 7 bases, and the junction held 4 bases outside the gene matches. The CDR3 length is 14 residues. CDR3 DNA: TGCGCCAGCAGCTTGGGTGACAGGGGGTCTGGCTACACCTTC. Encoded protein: CASSLGDRGSGYTF.

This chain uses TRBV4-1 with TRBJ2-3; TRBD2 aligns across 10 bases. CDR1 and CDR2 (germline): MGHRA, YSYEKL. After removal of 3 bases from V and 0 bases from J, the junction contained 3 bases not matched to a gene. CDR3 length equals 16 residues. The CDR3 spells CASSQSGGASTDTQYF. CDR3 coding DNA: TGCGCCAGCAGCCAGAGCGGGGGGGCTAGCACAGATACGCAGTATTTT.

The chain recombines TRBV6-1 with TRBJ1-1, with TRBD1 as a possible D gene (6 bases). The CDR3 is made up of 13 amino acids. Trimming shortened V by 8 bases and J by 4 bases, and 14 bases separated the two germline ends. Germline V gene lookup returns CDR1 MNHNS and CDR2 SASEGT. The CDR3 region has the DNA TGTGCCAGCCACACAGGGTCGTTCACTGAAGCTTTCTTT. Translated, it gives CASHTGSFTEAFF.

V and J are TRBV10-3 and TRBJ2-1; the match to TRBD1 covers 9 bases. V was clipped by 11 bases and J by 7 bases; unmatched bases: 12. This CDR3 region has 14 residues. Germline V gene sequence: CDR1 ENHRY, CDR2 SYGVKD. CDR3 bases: TGTGCCGTGGAAACGGGGACAGGGCCGAATGAGCAGTTCTTC. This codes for CAVETGTGPNEQFF.

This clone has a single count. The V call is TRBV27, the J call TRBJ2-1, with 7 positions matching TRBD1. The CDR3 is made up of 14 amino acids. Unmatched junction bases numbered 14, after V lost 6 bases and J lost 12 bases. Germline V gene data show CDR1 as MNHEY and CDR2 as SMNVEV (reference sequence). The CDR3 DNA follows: TGTGCCAGCAGGTTGGGAATTCGAGGGGGCAGGCAGTTCTTC. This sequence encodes CASRLGIRGGRQFF.

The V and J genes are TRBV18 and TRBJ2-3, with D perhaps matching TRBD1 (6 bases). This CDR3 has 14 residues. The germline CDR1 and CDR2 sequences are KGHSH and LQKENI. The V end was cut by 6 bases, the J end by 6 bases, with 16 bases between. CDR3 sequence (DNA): TGTGCCAGCTCCCTTTACAGGGTAGCGGATACGCAGTATTTT. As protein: CASSLYRVADTQYF.

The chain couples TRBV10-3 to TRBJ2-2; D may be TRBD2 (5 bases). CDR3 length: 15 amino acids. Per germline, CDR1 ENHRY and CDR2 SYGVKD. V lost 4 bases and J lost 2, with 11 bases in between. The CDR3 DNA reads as TGTGCCATCAGTGTGACTAACCCTAACACCGGGGAGCTGTTTTTT. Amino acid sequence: CAISVTNPNTGELFF.

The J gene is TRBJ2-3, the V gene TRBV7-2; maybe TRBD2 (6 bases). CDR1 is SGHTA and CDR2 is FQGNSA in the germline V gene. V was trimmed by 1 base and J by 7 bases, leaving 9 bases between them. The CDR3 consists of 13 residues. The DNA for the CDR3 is TGTGCCAGCAGCTTAGAGGCGGGATATACGCAGTATTTT. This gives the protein CASSLEAGYTQYF.

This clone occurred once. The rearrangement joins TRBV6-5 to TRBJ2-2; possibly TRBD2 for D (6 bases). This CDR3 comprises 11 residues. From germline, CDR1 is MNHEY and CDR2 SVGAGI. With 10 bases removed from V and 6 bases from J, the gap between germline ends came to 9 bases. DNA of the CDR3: TGTGCCACCGCGGGGTCCGGGGAGCTGTTTTTT. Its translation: CATAGSGELFF.

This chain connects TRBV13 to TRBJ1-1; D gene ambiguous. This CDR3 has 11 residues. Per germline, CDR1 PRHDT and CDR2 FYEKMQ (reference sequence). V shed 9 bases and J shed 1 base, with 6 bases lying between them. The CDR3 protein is CASRANTEAFF. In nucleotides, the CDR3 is TGTGCCAGTAGGGCGAACACTGAAGCTTTCTTT. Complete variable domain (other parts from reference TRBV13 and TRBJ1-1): AAGVIQSPRHLIKEKRETATLKCYPIPRHDTVYWYQQGPGQDPQFLISFYEKMQSDKGSIPDRFSAQQFSDYHSELNMSSLELGDSALYFCASRANTEAFFGQGTRLTVV.

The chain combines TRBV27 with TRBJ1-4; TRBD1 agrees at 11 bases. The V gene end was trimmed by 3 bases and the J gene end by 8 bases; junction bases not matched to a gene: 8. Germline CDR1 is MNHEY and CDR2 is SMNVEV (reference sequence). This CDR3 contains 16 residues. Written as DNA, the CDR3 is TGTGCCAGCAGTTTCTCGGGACAGGGGGTAAGAGAAAAACTGTTTTTT. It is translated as CASSFSGQGVREKLFF.

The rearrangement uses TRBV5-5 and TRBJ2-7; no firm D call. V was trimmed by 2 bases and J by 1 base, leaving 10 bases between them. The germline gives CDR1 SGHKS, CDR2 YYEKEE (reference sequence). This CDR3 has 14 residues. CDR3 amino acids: CASSFRDTSYEQYF. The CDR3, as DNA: TGTGCCAGCAGCTTCCGAGACACTTCCTACGAGCAGTACTTC.

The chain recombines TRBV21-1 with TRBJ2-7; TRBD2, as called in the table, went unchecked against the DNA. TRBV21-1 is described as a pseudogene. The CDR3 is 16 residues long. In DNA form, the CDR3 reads TGTGCCAGCAGCAAATTTACGGGAGGGCCCCAGGACGAGCAGTACTTC. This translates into CASSKFTGGPQDEQYF.

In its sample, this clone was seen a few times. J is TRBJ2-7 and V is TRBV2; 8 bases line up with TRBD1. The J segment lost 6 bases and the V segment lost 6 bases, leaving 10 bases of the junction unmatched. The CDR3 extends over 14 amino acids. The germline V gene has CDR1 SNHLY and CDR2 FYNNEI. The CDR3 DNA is TGTGCCAGCAGACCGGTGGGACAGGCCCTCGAGCAGTACTTC. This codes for CASRPVGQALEQYF.

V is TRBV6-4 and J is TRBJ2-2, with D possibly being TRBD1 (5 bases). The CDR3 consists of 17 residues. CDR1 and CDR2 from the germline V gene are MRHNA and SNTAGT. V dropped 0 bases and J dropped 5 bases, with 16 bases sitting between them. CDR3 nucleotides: TGTGCCAGCAGTGACTCGGTCCAGGGCCCCGGGACCGGGGAGCTGTTTTTT. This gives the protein CASSDSVQGPGTGELFF.

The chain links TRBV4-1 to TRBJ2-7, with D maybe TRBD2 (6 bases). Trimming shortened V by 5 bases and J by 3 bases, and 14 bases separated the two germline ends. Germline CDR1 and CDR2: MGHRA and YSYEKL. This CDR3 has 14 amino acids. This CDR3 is CASSAGRTSYEQYF. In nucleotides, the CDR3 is TGCGCCAGCAGCGCGGGACGGACCAGCTACGAGCAGTACTTC.

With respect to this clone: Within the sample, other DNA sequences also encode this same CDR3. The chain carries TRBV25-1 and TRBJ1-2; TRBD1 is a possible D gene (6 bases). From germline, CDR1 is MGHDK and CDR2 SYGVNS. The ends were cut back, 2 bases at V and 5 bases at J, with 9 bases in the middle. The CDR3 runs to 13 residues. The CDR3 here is CASSELQGYGYTF. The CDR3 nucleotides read TGTGCCAGCAGTGAACTCCAGGGGTATGGCTACACCTTC.